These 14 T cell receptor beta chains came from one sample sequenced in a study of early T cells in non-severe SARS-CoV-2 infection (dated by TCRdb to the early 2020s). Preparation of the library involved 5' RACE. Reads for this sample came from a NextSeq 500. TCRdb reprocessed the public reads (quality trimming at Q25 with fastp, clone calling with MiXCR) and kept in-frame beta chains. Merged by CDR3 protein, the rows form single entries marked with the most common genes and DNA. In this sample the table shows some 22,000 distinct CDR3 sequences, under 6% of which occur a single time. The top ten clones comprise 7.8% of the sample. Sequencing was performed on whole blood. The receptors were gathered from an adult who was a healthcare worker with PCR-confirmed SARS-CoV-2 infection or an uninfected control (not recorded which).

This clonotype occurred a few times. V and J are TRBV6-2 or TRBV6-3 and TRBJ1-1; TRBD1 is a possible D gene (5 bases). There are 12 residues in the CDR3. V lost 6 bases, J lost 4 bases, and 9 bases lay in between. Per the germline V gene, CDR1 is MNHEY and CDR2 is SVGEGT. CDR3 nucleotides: TGTGCCAGCAGGCGACAGTTCACTGAAGCTTTCTTT. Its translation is CASRRQFTEAFF.

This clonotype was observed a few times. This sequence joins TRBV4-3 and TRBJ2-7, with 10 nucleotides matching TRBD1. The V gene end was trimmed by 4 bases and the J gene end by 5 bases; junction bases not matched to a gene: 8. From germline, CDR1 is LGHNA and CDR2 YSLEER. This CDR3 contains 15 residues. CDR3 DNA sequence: TGCGCCAGCAGCCTAACAGTAGGGACAGGGGACGAGCAGTACTTC. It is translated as CASSLTVGTGDEQYF.

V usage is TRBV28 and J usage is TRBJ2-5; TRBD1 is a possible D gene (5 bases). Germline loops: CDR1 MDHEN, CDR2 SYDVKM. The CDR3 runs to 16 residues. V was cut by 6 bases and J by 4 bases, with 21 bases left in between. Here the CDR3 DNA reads TGTGCCAGCAGCTTCGGTGGTAGGGGATACCCAGAGACCCAGTACTTC. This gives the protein CASSFGGRGYPETQYF.

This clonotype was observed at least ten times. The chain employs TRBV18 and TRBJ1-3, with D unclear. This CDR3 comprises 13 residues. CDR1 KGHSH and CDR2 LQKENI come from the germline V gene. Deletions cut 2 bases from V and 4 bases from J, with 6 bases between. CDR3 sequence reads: CASSPGEGNTIYF. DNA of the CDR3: TGTGCCAGCTCACCAGGAGAGGGAAACACCATATATTTT.

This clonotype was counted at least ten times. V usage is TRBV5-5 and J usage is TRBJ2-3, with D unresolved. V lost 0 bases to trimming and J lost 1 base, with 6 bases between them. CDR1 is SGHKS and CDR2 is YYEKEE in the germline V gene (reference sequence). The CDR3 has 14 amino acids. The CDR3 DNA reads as TGTGCCAGCAGCTTGGACGGACGCACAGATACGCAGTATTTT. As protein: CASSLDGRTDTQYF.

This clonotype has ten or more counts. In DNA, the CDR3 is TGTGCCAGCAGTTACCGGGATCAGCCCCAGCATTTT. Amino acids: CASSYRDQPQHF. V gene TRBV6-2 or TRBV6-3 combines with J gene TRBJ1-5; D remains unclear. Trimming took off 2 bases at V and 5 bases at J, with 4 bases between the two ends. This CDR3 has 12 residues. Germline CDR1 reads MNHEY; CDR2 reads SVGEGT.

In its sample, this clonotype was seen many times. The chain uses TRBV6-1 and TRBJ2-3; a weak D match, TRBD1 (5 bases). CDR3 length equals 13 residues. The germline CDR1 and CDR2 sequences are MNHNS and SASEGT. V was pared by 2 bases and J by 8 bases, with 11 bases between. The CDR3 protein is CASSEQGGTTQYF. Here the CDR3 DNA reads TGTGCCAGCAGTGAACAGGGCGGCACTACGCAGTATTTT.

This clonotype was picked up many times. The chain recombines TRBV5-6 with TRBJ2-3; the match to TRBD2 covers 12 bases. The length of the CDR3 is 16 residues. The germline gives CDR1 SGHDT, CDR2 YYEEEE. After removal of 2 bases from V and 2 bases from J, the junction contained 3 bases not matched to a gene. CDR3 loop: CASSLWTSGDTDTQYF. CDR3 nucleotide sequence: TGTGCCAGCAGCTTATGGACTAGCGGGGACACAGATACGCAGTATTTT.

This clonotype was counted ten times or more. CDR3 region: CASSWLTEGNEQFF. The DNA for the CDR3 is TGTGCCAGCAGCTGGCTGACGGAGGGAAATGAGCAGTTCTTC. The rearrangement links TRBV7-9 to TRBJ2-1, with D possibly being TRBD2 (6 bases). CDR3 length: 14 amino acids. Deletions cut 4 bases from V and 7 bases from J, with 14 bases between. Germline CDR1 reads SEHNR; CDR2 reads FQNEAQ (reference sequence).

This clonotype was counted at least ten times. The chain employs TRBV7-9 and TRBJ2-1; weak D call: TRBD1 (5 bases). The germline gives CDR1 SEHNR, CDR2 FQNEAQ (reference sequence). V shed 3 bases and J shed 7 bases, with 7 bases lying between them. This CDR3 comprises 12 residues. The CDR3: CASSLDTNEQFF. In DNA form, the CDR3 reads TGTGCCAGCAGCTTGGACACTAATGAGCAGTTCTTC.

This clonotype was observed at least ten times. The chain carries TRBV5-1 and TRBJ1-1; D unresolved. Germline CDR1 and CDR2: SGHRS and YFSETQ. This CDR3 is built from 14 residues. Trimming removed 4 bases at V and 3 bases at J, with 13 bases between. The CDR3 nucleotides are TGCGCCAGCAGCCCTCGGTGGGCGGACACTGAAGCTTTCTTT. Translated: CASSPRWADTEAFF. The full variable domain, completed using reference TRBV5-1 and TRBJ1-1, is KAGVTQTPRYLIKTRGQQVTLSCSPISGHRSVSWYQQTPGQGLQFLFEYFSETQRNKGNFPGRFSGRQFSNSRSEMNVSTLELGDSALYLCASSPRWADTEAFFGQGTRLTVV.

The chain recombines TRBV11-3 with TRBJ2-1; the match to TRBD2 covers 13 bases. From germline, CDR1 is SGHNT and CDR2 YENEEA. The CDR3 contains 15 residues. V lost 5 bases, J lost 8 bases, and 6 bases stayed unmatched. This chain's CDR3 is CASSLLAGGPDEQFF. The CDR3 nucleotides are TGTGCCAGCAGCCTACTAGCGGGGGGGCCCGATGAGCAGTTCTTC.

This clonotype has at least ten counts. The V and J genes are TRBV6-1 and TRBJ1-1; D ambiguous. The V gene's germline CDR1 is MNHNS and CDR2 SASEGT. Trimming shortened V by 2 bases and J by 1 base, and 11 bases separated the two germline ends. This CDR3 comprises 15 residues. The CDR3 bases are TGTGCCAGCAGTGAAACCCGTTTCGGGAACACTGAAGCTTTCTTT. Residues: CASSETRFGNTEAFF.

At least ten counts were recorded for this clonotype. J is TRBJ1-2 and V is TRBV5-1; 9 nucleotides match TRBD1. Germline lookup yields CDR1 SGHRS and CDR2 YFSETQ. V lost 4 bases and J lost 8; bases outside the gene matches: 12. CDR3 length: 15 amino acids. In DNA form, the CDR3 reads TGCGCCAGCAGCATAGCCGGGACAGGGACATCCGGCTACACCTTC. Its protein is CASSIAGTGTSGYTF.